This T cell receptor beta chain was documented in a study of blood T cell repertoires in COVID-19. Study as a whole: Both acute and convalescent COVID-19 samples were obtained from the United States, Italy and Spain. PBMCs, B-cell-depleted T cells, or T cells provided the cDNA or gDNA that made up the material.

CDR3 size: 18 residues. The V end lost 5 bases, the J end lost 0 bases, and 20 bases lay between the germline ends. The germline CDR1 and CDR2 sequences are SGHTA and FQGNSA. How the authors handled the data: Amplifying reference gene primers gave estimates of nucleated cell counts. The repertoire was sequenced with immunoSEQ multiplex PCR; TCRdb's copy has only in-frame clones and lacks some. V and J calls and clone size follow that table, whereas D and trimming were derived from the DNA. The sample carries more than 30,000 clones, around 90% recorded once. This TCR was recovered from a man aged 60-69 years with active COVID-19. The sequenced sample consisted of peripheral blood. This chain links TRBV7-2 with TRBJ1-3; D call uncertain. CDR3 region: CASSPYPLSRSSGNTIYF. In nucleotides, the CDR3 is TGTGCCAGCAGCCCCTACCCCTTATCCCGGAGCTCTGGAAACACCATATATTTT.